These 4 T cell receptor beta chains share one sample of origin, sequenced in a study of a mutant IDH1 vaccine in newly diagnosed glioma. The assay was immunoSEQ multiplex PCR, and TCRdb's table has in-frame clones only and misses some. The sample includes fewer than 70,000 clones, about 88% seen only once; the top ten take approximately 2%. Their target antigens are unknown. Time point given: week 11, during vaccination. Each dose delivered 300 ug of mutant IDH1 20-mer peptide subcutaneously with imiquimod. The sequencing used PBMCs, collected from a glioma patient whose treatment included an IDH1 peptide vaccine. Every receptor here comes from a man in his forties with glioma.

This clone was observed a few times. V and J are TRBV28 and TRBJ1-4; unclear D gene. Germline V gene sequence: CDR1 MDHEN, CDR2 SYDVKM. CDR3 length: 17 amino acids. V was shortened by 1 base and J by 0 bases, with 12 bases between the two germline ends. DNA of the CDR3: TGTGCCAGCAGTTTATTGGTGATCGGCGCAACTAATGAAAAACTGTTTTTT. It yields the protein CASSLLVIGATNEKLFF.

In its sample, this clone was seen a few times. This rearrangement joins TRBV5-4 to TRBJ2-6; TRBD1 agrees at 9 bases. The length of the CDR3 is 18 residues. Trimming cost V 5 bases and J 1 base; bases outside gene matches: 10. Germline CDR1 reads SGHNT; CDR2 reads YYREEE (reference sequence). CDR3 nucleotides: TGTGCCAGCAGTACTCAGACAGGGGGGAGGTCTGGGGCCAACGTCCTGACTTTC. Translating it yields CASSTQTGGRSGANVLTF.

This clone was found a few times. The sample contains more than one DNA sequence encoding this CDR3. The V call is TRBV15, the J call TRBJ2-1, with unresolved D. The V gene lost 0 bases and the J gene lost 4 bases, with 4 bases spanning the gap. This CDR3 region has 13 residues. Germline loops: CDR1 LNHNV, CDR2 YYDKDF (reference sequence). The CDR3 spells CATSRDGYNEQFF. CDR3 nucleotides: TGTGCCACCAGCAGAGATGGGTACAATGAGCAGTTCTTC.

This clone was seen once. J is TRBJ2-1 and V is TRBV7-9; D uncertain. The CDR3 runs 12 residues. Trimming removed 3 bases from V and 9 bases from J, with 9 bases in between. CDR1 is SEHNR, CDR2 FQNEAQ, per germline (reference sequence). CDR3 in DNA: TGTGCCAGCAGCTTCGATTCGGGTGAGCAGTTCTTC. This codes for CASSFDSGEQFF.